This T cell receptor beta chain stems from a study of T cell repertoires in ileal Crohn's disease. CDR1 is MGHRA, CDR2 YSYEKL, per germline. CDR3 length equals 13 residues. J gave up 11 bases and V 1 base, and 2 bases lay outside the gene matches. The assay was immunoSEQ multiplex PCR, and TCRdb's table has in-frame clones only and misses some. The repertoire has 4,800 or so clones, about 81% of them found once; the top ten carry roughly 6.1%. Regarding this clone: Its antigen is unknown.

Study-wide results and limits: Clonal expansions were more frequent in active smokers than non-smokers at surgery.

This receptor was taken from an adult with Crohn's disease. The source material was ileal tissue. The V call is TRBV4-1, the J call TRBJ1-6; 7 bases are a match to TRBD1. Here the CDR3 DNA reads TGCGCCAGCAGCCAAGGACAGGGCGCACCCCTCCACTTT. It yields the protein CASSQGQGAPLHF.